Listed below are T cell receptor beta chains from one sample, sequenced in a study of T-cell reconstitution after alpha-beta-depleted transplantation in children. TCRdb recomputed calls from the PCR reads with MiXCR, one row per CDR3 protein. The sample lists roughly 500,000 distinct CDR3 sequences, over 25% occurring once. The sequencing used PBMCs from the stem cell graft donor, collected from the stem cell graft. These receptors originate from a human donor who donated a stem cell graft to a child with aplastic anemia. Each CDR3 is given with its conserved first and last residue. Each record gives: D gene, clone size, V gene, J gene, CDR3 protein, CDR3 DNA. A D gene is named only where the DNA matches it firmly. Clone size is shown for a subset of rows, as once, few, many or a class of expanded clone.

-	-	TRBV4-2	TRBJ2-1	CASSQGTGPPTNEQFF	TGTGCCAGCAGCCAAGGAACGGGGCCTCCTACAAATGAGCAGTTCTTC
-	-	TRBV16	TRBJ2-4	CASSQRDIQYF	TGTGCCAGCAGCCAAAGGGACATTCAGTACTTC
-	few	TRBV12-3/TRBV12-4	TRBJ2-7	CASSLVQGKTWEQYF	TGTGCCAGCAGTTTAGTCCAGGGAAAAACATGGGAGCAGTACTTC
-	few	TRBV18	TRBJ1-1	CASSPPGNHAGTEAFF	TGTGCCAGCTCACCACCGGGTAACCATGCGGGCACTGAAGCTTTCTTT
-	few	TRBV12-3/TRBV12-4	TRBJ1-1	CASSSSLNTEAFF	TGTGCCAGCAGTTCATCCCTGAACACTGAAGCTTTCTTT
TRBD2	-	TRBV12-3/TRBV12-4	TRBJ2-1	CASSRLRLAGINEQFF	TGTGCCAGCAGCCGCCTCAGACTAGCCGGAATTAATGAGCAGTTCTTC
TRBD1	-	TRBV5-1	TRBJ1-2	CASSLSDRVGKGYTF	TGCGCCAGCAGCCTGTCCGACAGGGTTGGAAAAGGCTACACCTTC
-	once	TRBV7-3	TRBJ2-3	CASSLTRVRARATDTQYF	TGTGCCAGCAGCTTAACCCGCGTGCGGGCCAGGGCAACAGATACGCAGTATTTT
TRBD1	-	TRBV15	TRBJ2-2	CATSLTGWELFF	TGTGCCACCAGCCTGACAGGGTGGGAGCTGTTTTTT
TRBD2	few	TRBV4-3	TRBJ2-1	CASSQGQLGLVYNEQFF	TGCGCCAGCAGCCAAGGACAACTGGGACTAGTCTACAATGAGCAGTTCTTC
TRBD1	-	TRBV20-1	TRBJ2-2	CSARDHAGGPGELFF	TGCAGTGCTAGAGATCACGCAGGGGGCCCCGGGGAGCTGTTTTTT
-	-	TRBV4-2	TRBJ1-5	CASSQDLTDLPQHF	TGTGCCAGCAGCCAAGATCTCACGGACTTGCCCCAGCATTTT
-	-	TRBV5-6	TRBJ2-1	CASSPKGSYNEQFF	TGTGCCAGCAGCCCAAAGGGCTCCTACAATGAGCAGTTCTTC
-	few	TRBV29-1	TRBJ1-1	CSVEPGQQNTEAFF	TGCAGCGTTGAACCCGGACAGCAGAACACTGAAGCTTTCTTT
-	-	TRBV4-3	TRBJ2-7	CASSQILGSSYEQYF	TGCGCCAGCAGCCAAATTTTGGGATCTTCCTACGAGCAGTACTTC
TRBD2	few	TRBV20-1	TRBJ2-5	CSASLREGRETQYF	TGCAGTGCTAGTTTGCGGGAGGGCCGCGAGACCCAGTACTTC
-	-	TRBV7-9	TRBJ1-2	CASSHQSNYGYTF	TGTGCCAGCAGCCACCAAAGTAACTATGGCTACACCTTC
TRBD1	many	TRBV4-3	TRBJ2-5	CASSQGQGYQETQYF	TGCGCCAGCAGCCAAGGACAGGGTTACCAAGAGACCCAGTACTTC
TRBD1	-	TRBV19	TRBJ1-5	CASSPTAGQGFVGSNQPQHF	TGTGCCAGTAGTCCGACCGCTGGACAGGGATTTGTTGGGAGCAATCAGCCCCAGCATTTT
-	few	TRBV6-1	TRBJ1-5	CASRGGTGLEPQHF	TGTGCCAGCAGGGGAGGGACGGGCCTTGAGCCCCAGCATTTT
-	-	TRBV20-1	TRBJ1-4	CSARDNGPNEKLFF	TGCAGTGCTAGAGATAATGGCCCCAATGAAAAACTGTTTTTT
-	-	TRBV24-1	TRBJ1-4	CATSDNKPNEKLFF	TGTGCCACCAGTGATAACAAGCCGAATGAAAAACTGTTTTTT
-	-	TRBV4-2	TRBJ2-2	CASSQGVGNTGELFF	TGTGCCAGCAGCCAAGGGGTCGGGAACACCGGGGAGCTGTTTTTT
-	-	TRBV4-2	TRBJ1-2	CASSQGRAIGNYGYTF	TGTGCCAGCAGCCAAGGTAGGGCTATCGGCAACTATGGCTACACCTTC
-	-	TRBV19	TRBJ2-3	CASSARRDTQYF	TGTGCCAGTTCGGCCCGACGTGATACGCAGTATTTT
TRBD1	-	TRBV5-1	TRBJ2-3	CASSLRGGEDTQYF	TGCGCCAGCAGCTTGAGAGGGGGCGAGGATACGCAGTATTTT